One T cell receptor beta chain is described in this entry. The data stem from a study of blood T cell repertoires in COVID-19. Participants reported their clinical history, and cohort assignment relied on those reports. Donors of Cohort 3 who recovered were those that had two negative PCRs, clearance, or symptom resolution. In the source study's methods: Reference gene primer amplification yielded estimated nucleated cell counts. Measured with immunoSEQ multiplex PCR; TCRdb has only the in-frame clones, and not every one. The V and J calls and clone size are taken from that table; D and trimming were inferred from the DNA. The data show under 150,000 clones, about 85% seen once. Germline loops: CDR1 SNHLY, CDR2 FYNNEI. Trimming pared 6 bases from V and 6 bases from J, leaving 7 bases between. CDR3 length: 11 residues.

Sequencing was done on a sample of PBMCs or T cells enriched from blood (not recorded which). This rearrangement joins TRBV2 to TRBJ2-3; D is uncertain. The sequence was obtained from a woman in her thirties or forties who had recovered from COVID-19. CDR3 sequence (DNA): TGTGCCAGCAGCCTCAGTGATACGCAGTATTTT. Translated: CASSLSDTQYF.